These T cell receptor beta chains were read from a single sample in a study of vaccination effects on CD4 cells after COVID-19. Their antigens remain unidentified. Produced via immunoSEQ multiplex PCR; TCRdb's table is partial and in-frame only. The table records about 28,000 clones, approximately 72% of them present only once. The source material was CD4+ T cells from PBMCs cultured with SARS-CoV-2 spike peptides, sampled before COVID-19 vaccination. The receptors stem from a human donor who received a COVID-19 vaccine. CDR3s include the opening cysteine and the closing phenylalanine or tryptophan. D genes are given only for firm matches. Only some rows state a clone size, as once, few, many or a class for expanded clones.

j_call v_call d_call clone_size cdr3_aa cdr3_nt
TRBJ2-1 TRBV15 . . CATSRDLGQEQFF TGTGCCACCAGCAGAGATTTGGGGCAGGAGCAGTTCTTC
TRBJ1-2 TRBV15 . . CATSRDRDYGYTF TGTGCCACCAGCAGAGATAGGGACTATGGCTACACCTTC
TRBJ2-3 TRBV6-5 TRBD1 . CASGKGAGTDTQYF TGTGCCAGCGGGAAGGGGGCTGGGACAGATACGCAGTATTTT
TRBJ1-1 TRBV30 . . CAWSVMGGARNTEAFF TGTGCCTGGAGTGTAATGGGGGGCGCGCGGAACACTGAAGCTTTCTTT
TRBJ2-3 TRBV30 TRBD2 . CAWSRGGAADTQYF TGTGCCTGGAGTCGCGGGGGGGCCGCAGATACGCAGTATTTT
TRBJ2-5 TRBV6-5 . . CASRTFLQETQYF TGTGCCAGCAGAACTTTTTTACAAGAGACCCAGTACTTC
TRBJ2-1 TRBV11-1 . once CASSLARWPYNEQFF TGTGCCAGCAGCTTAGCCCGGTGGCCCTACAATGAGCAGTTCTTC
TRBJ1-6 TRBV2 . . CASSPWGGLYNSPLHF TGTGCCAGCAGCCCATGGGGGGGACTTTATAATTCACCCCTCCACTTT
TRBJ1-2 TRBV6-5 . . CASSPVGPYGYTF TGTGCCAGCAGCCCCGTTGGGCCCTATGGCTACACCTTC
TRBJ2-7 TRBV5-6 . . CASSPFYGEAYEQYF TGTGCCAGCAGCCCGTTTTACGGGGAGGCCTACGAGCAGTACTTC
TRBJ2-3 TRBV14 . . CASSRRGIGTDTQYF TGTGCCAGCTCCCGACGGGGAATCGGCACAGATACGCAGTATTTT
TRBJ1-1 TRBV3-1/TRBV3-2 . . CASSQVTRTEAFF TGTGCCAGCAGCCAAGTTACCCGGACTGAAGCTTTCTTT
TRBJ1-5 TRBV18 . . CASSPDSNQPQHF TGTGCCAGCTCTCCGGACAGTAATCAGCCCCAGCATTTT
TRBJ2-2 TRBV6-5 TRBD2 . CASSTGLAGTGELFF TGTGCCAGCAGTACAGGCCTAGCGGGCACCGGGGAGCTGTTTTTT
TRBJ1-4 TRBV4-1 . once CASSQDWRATNEKLFF TGCGCCAGCAGCCAAGATTGGAGGGCAACTAATGAAAAACTGTTTTTT
TRBJ2-1 TRBV7-8 . . CASSSTRGPLMLEQFF TGTGCCAGCAGCTCTACCCGGGGCCCCCTAATGCTTGAGCAGTTCTTC
TRBJ1-2 TRBV6-1 TRBD1 . CASSEWTGANYGYTF TGTGCCAGCAGTGAATGGACAGGAGCTAACTATGGCTACACCTTC
TRBJ2-7 TRBV19 . . CASSIERGLGGFKYF TGTGCCAGTAGTATAGAGAGGGGTTTGGGAGGCTTCAAGTACTTC
TRBJ1-1 TRBV12-3/TRBV12-4 TRBD1 . CASSRTGGTEAFF TGTGCCAGCAGTAGGACAGGGGGTACTGAAGCTTTCTTT
TRBJ1-3 TRBV12-3/TRBV12-4 . . CASSSTLGNTIYF TGTGCCAGCAGTTCGACATTGGGAAACACCATATATTTT
TRBJ2-7 TRBV10-3 TRBD1 . CAISATGEDEQYF TGTGCCATCAGTGCGACAGGGGAAGACGAGCAGTACTTC
TRBJ1-4 TRBV6-1 TRBD1 . CASIDRGGEKLFF TGTGCCAGCATCGACAGGGGGGGTGAAAAACTGTTTTTT
TRBJ1-1 TRBV7-2 . . CASSLSVRETEAFF TGTGCCAGCAGCTTATCGGTTAGGGAGACTGAAGCTTTCTTT
TRBJ2-7 TRBV3-1/TRBV3-2 . . CASSQLGQRDPYF TGTGCCAGCAGCCAACTAGGGCAGAGGGACCCGTACTTC
TRBJ1-2 TRBV27 TRBD1 . CASSKRDRPYAYGYTF TGTGCCAGCAGCAAAAGGGACAGGCCCTACGCCTATGGCTACACCTTC
TRBJ2-7 TRBV7-9 . . CASSFQRSYEQYF TGTGCCAGCAGCTTCCAGCGGAGCTACGAGCAGTACTTC
TRBJ1-1 TRBV6-6 . . CASSYRTGREAFF TGTGCCAGCAGTTACAGAACAGGGCGTGAAGCTTTCTTT
TRBJ2-1 TRBV3-1/TRBV3-2 TRBD2 . CASSSPRLAGNEQFF TGTGCCAGCAGCTCCCCCAGACTAGCAGGGAATGAGCAGTTCTTC
TRBJ2-5 TRBV5-6 . . CASSLGQSETQYF TGTGCCAGCAGCTTGGGACAGTCAGAGACCCAGTACTTC
TRBJ2-7 TRBV5-6 TRBD2 . CASSLPSGNKQYF TGTGCCAGCAGCTTGCCTAGCGGGAATAAGCAGTACTTC
TRBJ1-2 TRBV2 . . CASSDIANYGYTF TGTGCCAGCAGTGACATCGCTAACTATGGCTACACCTTC
TRBJ2-2 TRBV6-5 . . CASPERGTGELFF TGTGCCAGCCCGGAAAGAGGTACCGGGGAGCTGTTTTTT
TRBJ2-3 TRBV11-2 . . CASSLNLGGGISTDTQYF TGTGCCAGCAGCTTAAATTTGGGAGGGGGCATAAGCACAGATACGCAGTATTTT
TRBJ2-3 TRBV28 . . CASSPTLYSTDTQYF TGTGCCAGCAGCCCTACTCTTTATAGCACAGATACGCAGTATTTT
TRBJ2-4 TRBV11-2 . . CASSLQRQVKNIQYF TGTGCCAGCAGCTTACAAAGACAAGTCAAAAACATTCAGTACTTC